The rows below give T cell receptor beta chains drawn from one sample of a study of type 1 regulatory T cells. TCRdb fed the reads into MiXCR, producing one record per CDR3 protein. The sample includes approximately 21,000 distinct CDR3 sequences, roughly 45% seen only once; the top ten take 4.8%. No antigen has been assigned to these receptors. Sequenced sample: cultured T cells, either the whole culture or a sorted T cell fraction (not recorded which). The source is a human donor in good health. Both conserved end residues are part of each CDR3. A D gene is named only where the DNA matches it firmly. Rows may omit the clone size; those that give it use once, few, many or a size class.

length: 14
V: TRBV5-1
J: TRBJ1-1
size: .
D: .
DNA: TGCGCCAGCAGCTTGGGACAGTACTACACTGAAGCTTTCTTT
CDR3: CASSLGQYYTEAFF

length: 19
V: TRBV19
J: TRBJ2-1
size: few
D: TRBD2
DNA: TGTGCCAGTAGTATAGCTAGCGGGGGGGCTTTTGGCTCCTACAATGAGCAGTTCTTC
CDR3: CASSIASGGAFGSYNEQFF

length: 14
V: TRBV7-8
J: TRBJ2-4
size: .
D: .
DNA: TGTGCCAGCAGCCCCCGGGCCGCAGAAAACATTCAGTACTTC
CDR3: CASSPRAAENIQYF

length: 14
V: TRBV12-3/TRBV12-4
J: TRBJ1-6
size: .
D: TRBD1
DNA: TGTGCCAGCAGTCCAACAGGGGTCTCTTCACCCCTCCACTTT
CDR3: CASSPTGVSSPLHF

length: 16
V: TRBV7-2
J: TRBJ1-6
size: .
D: .
DNA: TGTGCCAGCAGCCCCGCCGGTACAGGGAATAATTCACCCCTCCACTTT
CDR3: CASSPAGTGNNSPLHF

length: 13
V: TRBV5-4
J: TRBJ1-1
size: .
D: TRBD1
DNA: TGTGCCAGCCGGACAGGGCTGATCACTGAAGCTTTCTTT
CDR3: CASRTGLITEAFF

length: 15
V: TRBV6-5
J: TRBJ2-7
size: few
D: TRBD1
DNA: TGTGCCAGCAGCTCACCGGGACAGCGTTGGCACGAGCAGTACTTC
CDR3: CASSSPGQRWHEQYF

length: 15
V: TRBV7-9
J: TRBJ1-4
size: .
D: .
DNA: TGTGCCAGCAGCTTGGACCAGACAGTTAATGAAAAACTGTTTTTT
CDR3: CASSLDQTVNEKLFF

length: 11
V: TRBV20-1
J: TRBJ1-2
size: .
D: .
DNA: TGCAGTACACAGACCAACTATGGCTACACCTTC
CDR3: CSTQTNYGYTF

length: 14
V: TRBV6-6
J: TRBJ2-2
size: .
D: .
DNA: TGTGCCAGCAAGCGGAGGCTGAACACCGGGGAGCTGTTTTTT
CDR3: CASKRRLNTGELFF

length: 16
V: TRBV29-1
J: TRBJ1-5
size: medium-sized
D: TRBD1
DNA: TGCAGCGTTGGGGGGACAGGGTGTTATAGCAATCAGCCCCAGCATTTT
CDR3: CSVGGTGCYSNQPQHF

length: 14
V: TRBV20-1
J: TRBJ1-1
size: .
D: .
DNA: TGCAATGCTCCCGCACGGACGGCTAACACTGAAGCTTTCTTT
CDR3: CNAPARTANTEAFF

length: 14
V: TRBV10-3
J: TRBJ2-5
size: .
D: .
DNA: TGTGCCATCAGTGACTCAACCGAGGGTGGGACCCAGTACTTC
CDR3: CAISDSTEGGTQYF

length: 13
V: TRBV10-2
J: TRBJ1-3
size: .
D: TRBD1
DNA: TGCGCCAGCAGCACAGGGGGTGGAAACACCATATATTTT
CDR3: CASSTGGGNTIYF

length: 15
V: TRBV6-5
J: TRBJ1-3
size: .
D: .
DNA: TGTGCCAGCAGTTACTCGTCGGGGGCGGGAAACACCATATATTTT
CDR3: CASSYSSGAGNTIYF

length: 18
V: TRBV12-5
J: TRBJ1-1
size: few
D: TRBD1
DNA: TGTGCTAGTGGTTTGGGGGGACAGGGGGCGGGAATGAACACTGAAGCTTTCTTT
CDR3: CASGLGGQGAGMNTEAFF

length: 12
V: TRBV11-2
J: TRBJ2-4
size: .
D: .
DNA: TGTGCCAGCAGCTTGGCCCCAAACATTCAGTACTTC
CDR3: CASSLAPNIQYF